One sample yielded the 24 T cell receptor beta chains listed below, sequenced in a study of blood T cell repertoires in COVID-19. TCRdb keeps only in-frame clones here, not all; method: immunoSEQ multiplex PCR. The sample has 170,000 or so clones; 80% to 85% are singletons. The sample was peripheral blood. The receptors here all came from a woman aged 40 to 50 with COVID-19, enrolled during active disease.

This clone was observed a handful of times. The chain is built from TRBV4-2 and TRBJ1-2, with 10 bases lining up with TRBD1. The CDR3 has 14 residues. Germline V gene lookup returns CDR1 LGHNA and CDR2 YNFKEQ. Unmatched junction bases numbered 11, after V lost 6 bases and J lost 10 bases. The CDR3 here is CASSQQRDRGDYTF. The CDR3 DNA reads as TGTGCCAGCAGTCAACAGAGGGACAGGGGTGACTACACCTTC.

The chain carries TRBV6-6 and TRBJ1-6; 7 bases match TRBD1. This CDR3 spans 12 amino acids. Unmatched junction bases numbered 2, after V lost 7 bases and J lost 8 bases. Per the germline V gene, CDR1 is MNHNY and CDR2 is SVGAGI (reference sequence). The CDR3, as DNA: TGTGCCAGCATGACAGGGTATTCACCCCTCCACTTT. Translating gives CASMTGYSPLHF.

J is TRBJ1-2 and V is TRBV30, with D tentatively TRBD1 (6 bases). V was pared by 3 bases and J by 7 bases, with 15 bases between. This CDR3 is 13 amino acids long. Germline V gene data show CDR1 as GTSNPN and CDR2 as SVGIG (reference sequence). This chain's CDR3 is CAWRLSGEGGYTF. For the CDR3, the DNA is TGTGCCTGGAGGTTGTCAGGGGAAGGTGGCTACACCTTC.

The chain carries TRBV7-9 and TRBJ1-6; 9 bases fit TRBD1. After removal of 5 bases from V and 10 bases from J, the junction contained 6 bases not matched to a gene. Germline CDR1 reads SEHNR; CDR2 reads FQNEAQ (reference sequence). This CDR3 comprises 14 residues. In DNA, the CDR3 is TGTGCCAGCAGCCCCGGGACAGGGCCCTCACCCCTCCACTTT. Residues: CASSPGTGPSPLHF.

Only a few counts were recorded for this clone. The chain combines TRBV4-1 with TRBJ2-7, with 10 bases lining up with TRBD1. The CDR3 totals 15 residues. Germline V gene data show CDR1 as MGHRA and CDR2 as YSYEKL. The V segment lost 4 bases and the J segment 2 bases; nucleotides outside the gene matches: 5. The CDR3 loop reads CASSPDRGRTYEQYF. The CDR3 nucleotides read TGCGCCAGCAGCCCCGACAGGGGGCGCACCTACGAGCAGTACTTC.

This clone was counted between two and nine times. This sequence joins TRBV7-8 and TRBJ2-1; maybe TRBD1 (6 bases). Trimming took 0 bases from V and 0 from J, leaving 18 bases between them. Per germline, CDR1 SGHVS and CDR2 FQNEAQ. The CDR3 sequence is 19 residues long. In DNA, the CDR3 is TGTGCCAGCAGCTTAGCGAGGGTTGGGGGCGGTAGCTCCTACAATGAGCAGTTCTTC. It is translated as CASSLARVGGGSSYNEQFF.

V gene TRBV12-3 or TRBV12-4 combines with J gene TRBJ2-1; 10 positions match TRBD2. CDR3 size: 11 residues. V was clipped by 5 bases and J by 16 bases; unmatched bases: 5. The DNA of the CDR3 is TGTGCCAGCAGTGTTAGCGGGGGGCGTTTCTTC. Translation: CASSVSGGRFF.

The chain uses TRBV5-1 and TRBJ1-2; TRBD1 matches 7 bases. The V gene's germline CDR1 is SGHRS and CDR2 YFSETQ. The V and J ends lost 4 bases and 0 bases, in that order; junction bases with no gene match: 6. The CDR3 covers 15 residues. CDR3 DNA sequence: TGCGCCAGCAGCGCCGGGACAGCTTCTAACTATGGCTACACCTTC. This codes for CASSAGTASNYGYTF.

The chain carries TRBV7-9 and TRBJ1-2; D gene ambiguous. V shed 4 bases and J shed 9 bases, with 12 bases lying between them. CDR1 and CDR2 (germline): SEHNR, FQNEAQ (reference sequence). The CDR3 covers 12 residues. The CDR3 protein is CASSSGGQSYTF. In nucleotides, the CDR3 is TGTGCCAGCAGCTCCGGAGGGCAGAGCTACACCTTC.

The V gene is TRBV6-5, the J gene TRBJ2-7; D not certain. Per germline, CDR1 MNHEY and CDR2 SVGAGI. Trimming cost V 6 bases and J 2 bases, with 11 bases left between them. This CDR3 is 13 amino acids long. CDR3 in amino acids: CASRRLGPYEQYF. Here the CDR3 DNA reads TGTGCCAGCAGGAGGCTAGGTCCCTACGAGCAGTACTTC.

The chain combines TRBV7-7 with TRBJ2-3; D is possibly TRBD1 (5 bases). Per germline, CDR1 SSHAT and CDR2 FNYEAQ (reference sequence). Trimming took 5 bases from V and 3 from J, leaving 18 bases between them. The CDR3 covers 16 residues. The DNA of the CDR3 is TGTGCCAGCAGCCCCACTGCAGGGATTAGGACAGATACGCAGTATTTT. It is translated as CASSPTAGIRTDTQYF.

The J gene is TRBJ2-2, the V gene TRBV19; a possible D gene is TRBD1 (5 bases). Trimming removed 10 bases from V and 6 bases from J, with 18 bases in between. CDR1 is LNHDA, CDR2 SQIVND, per germline (reference sequence). The CDR3 loop spans 14 amino acids. The CDR3: CATGLGATAGELFF. The CDR3 nucleotides read TGTGCCACTGGGCTTGGGGCGACTGCCGGGGAGCTGTTTTTT.

This clone appeared a few times. The genes are TRBV28 and TRBJ1-2, with a possible D match to TRBD1 (6 bases). The CDR3 runs to 13 residues. Germline V gene sequence: CDR1 MDHEN, CDR2 SYDVKM. Trimming took 4 bases from V and 8 from J, leaving 14 bases between them. CDR3 DNA sequence: TGTGCCAGCAGTTCTACAGGGTTGTGGGGCTACACCTTC. Protein product: CASSSTGLWGYTF.

The gene calls are TRBV6-5 and TRBJ2-7, with a weak D call TRBD2 (5 bases). Germline V gene sequence: CDR1 MNHEY, CDR2 SVGAGI. This CDR3 region has 14 residues. V dropped 9 bases and J dropped 11 bases, with 26 bases sitting between them. This CDR3 is CASKKTSGENSKYF. CDR3 in DNA: TGTGCCAGTAAAAAAACCAGTGGGGAGAACTCTAAGTACTTC.

The rearrangement joins TRBV3-1 (or the pseudogene TRBV3-2) to TRBJ2-1, with 8 bases fitting TRBD2. Germline V gives CDR1 LGHDT, CDR2 YNNKEL (reference sequence). J gave up 12 bases and V 4 bases, and 17 bases lay outside the gene matches. This CDR3 contains 16 residues. The CDR3 coding sequence is TGTGCCAGCAGCCTAAATGATGGGACTAGTACTTCGTTGCAGTTCTTC. The encoded protein is CASSLNDGTSTSLQFF.

The V call is TRBV19, the J call TRBJ1-5, with D unresolved. V lost 5 bases and J 6 bases, leaving 11 bases between the germline ends. Germline CDR1 reads LNHDA; CDR2 reads SQIVND (reference sequence). The CDR3 extends over 13 amino acids. CDR3 amino acids: CASSYKPAQPQHF. Written as DNA, the CDR3 is TGTGCCAGTAGTTATAAGCCCGCTCAGCCCCAGCATTTT.

The chain employs TRBV14 and TRBJ2-7, with 9 bases fitting TRBD2. The CDR3 is 17 residues long. Germline CDR1 reads SGHDN; CDR2 reads FVKESK. Trimming cost V 1 base and J 2 bases; bases outside gene matches: 9. The CDR3, as DNA: TGTGCCAGCAGCCAAGCCCCAAGGACTAGCGTTCCCTACGAGCAGTACTTC. This encodes CASSQAPRTSVPYEQYF.

The CDR3 sequence is CASDVGGPNSPLHF. DNA of the CDR3: TGTGCCAGCGACGTGGGGGGGCCCAATTCACCCCTCCACTTT. V is TRBV6-5 and J is TRBJ1-6; possible D gene TRBD1, 6 bases. The CDR3 extends over 14 amino acids. Germline CDR1 and CDR2: MNHEY and SVGAGI. With 8 bases removed from V and 7 bases from J, the gap between germline ends came to 15 bases.

This chain joins TRBV4-1 and TRBJ1-2; tentative D call: TRBD1 (6 bases). Germline CDR1 and CDR2: MGHRA and YSYEKL. V was pared by 4 bases and J by 5 bases, with 8 bases between. The CDR3 runs 12 residues. CDR3 DNA: TGCGCCAGCAGCCGAGGACAGTATGGCTACACCTTC. Translated: CASSRGQYGYTF.

On this clone itself: Other DNA sequences in the sample encode the same CDR3. The gene calls are TRBV5-1 and TRBJ1-5; 8 bases are a match to TRBD1. V shed 3 bases, J shed 5 bases, and the junction held 4 bases outside the gene matches. The CDR3 has 14 residues. Per germline, CDR1 SGHRS and CDR2 YFSETQ. This CDR3 reads CASSSGGADQPQHF. The CDR3 DNA is TGCGCCAGCAGCTCAGGGGGCGCGGATCAGCCCCAGCATTTT. The entire variable domain, with the rest obtained from reference TRBV5-1 and TRBJ1-5, is as follows: KAGVTQTPRYLIKTRGQQVTLSCSPISGHRSVSWYQQTPGQGLQFLFEYFSETQRNKGNFPGRFSGRQFSNSRSEMNVSTLELGDSALYLCASSSGGADQPQHFGDGTRLSIL.

The chain employs TRBV6-1 and TRBJ1-5; tentatively, D is TRBD1 (6 bases). This CDR3 region has 12 residues. The V end lost 1 base, the J end lost 11 bases, and 9 bases lay between the germline ends. CDR1 is MNHNS, CDR2 SASEGT, per germline. This CDR3 reads CASSEGSGAQHF. The CDR3 nucleotides read TGTGCCAGCAGTGAAGGGTCAGGGGCCCAGCATTTT.

CDR3 DNA sequence: TGTGCCAGCAGCTTGCCGCGCGACAGGGGAGGTAATTCACCCCTCCACTTT. It encodes CASSLPRDRGGNSPLHF. This chain links TRBV11-2 with TRBJ1-6, with TRBD1 matching 8 bases. Germline assignment: CDR1 SGHAT and CDR2 FQNNGV. The CDR3 is made up of 17 amino acids. V was clipped by 3 bases and J by 6 bases; unmatched bases: 10.

CDR3 nucleotides: TGTGCCAGCAGCCAAGACAGGGGCTATCAGCCCCAGCATTTT. This sequence encodes CASSQDRGYQPQHF. The gene calls are TRBV3-1 (or the pseudogene TRBV3-2) and TRBJ1-5; TRBD1 is a possible D gene (6 bases). Germline CDR1 reads LGHDT; CDR2 reads YNNKEL (reference sequence). The CDR3 covers 14 residues. The V gene lost 0 bases and the J gene lost 5 bases, with 8 bases spanning the gap.

The chain has TRBV7-8 and TRBJ2-1; 7 nucleotides align to TRBD2. V was clipped by 4 bases and J by 6 bases; unmatched bases: 9. Per germline, CDR1 SGHVS and CDR2 FQNEAQ. The CDR3 is 15 amino acids. In DNA, the CDR3 is TGTGCCAGCAGCTACCGGCGGGAGAGGAGCAATGAGCAGTTCTTC. It specifies CASSYRRERSNEQFF.